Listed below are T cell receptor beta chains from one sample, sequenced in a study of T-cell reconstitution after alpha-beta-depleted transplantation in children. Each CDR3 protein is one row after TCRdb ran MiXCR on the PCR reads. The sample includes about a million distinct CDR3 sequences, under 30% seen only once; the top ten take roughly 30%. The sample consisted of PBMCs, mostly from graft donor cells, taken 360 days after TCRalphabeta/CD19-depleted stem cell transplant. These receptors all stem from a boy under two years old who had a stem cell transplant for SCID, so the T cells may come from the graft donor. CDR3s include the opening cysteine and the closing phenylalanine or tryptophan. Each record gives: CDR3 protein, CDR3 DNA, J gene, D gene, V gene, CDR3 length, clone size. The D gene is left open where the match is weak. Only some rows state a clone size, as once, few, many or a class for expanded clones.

cdr3_aa: CASSVAGTRGTQYF; cdr3_nt: TGTGCCAGCAGCGTAGCCGGGACCCGGGGTACGCAGTATTTT; j_call: TRBJ2-3; d_call: -; v_call: TRBV5-5; cdr3_length: 14; clone_size: -
cdr3_aa: CASSREQGGKDTQYF; cdr3_nt: TGTGCCAGCAGCAGGGAACAGGGTGGCAAAGATACGCAGTATTTT; j_call: TRBJ2-3; d_call: -; v_call: TRBV2; cdr3_length: 15; clone_size: -
cdr3_aa: CASSTASRVGEAFF; cdr3_nt: TGTGCCAGCAGTACTGCTTCGAGGGTAGGTGAAGCTTTCTTT; j_call: TRBJ1-1; d_call: -; v_call: TRBV5-5; cdr3_length: 14; clone_size: few
cdr3_aa: CSPAGTGVWGTQYF; cdr3_nt: TGCAGCCCAGCGGGCACAGGGGTATGGGGTACGCAGTATTTT; j_call: TRBJ2-3; d_call: -; v_call: TRBV20-1; cdr3_length: 14; clone_size: -
cdr3_aa: CASSRQGADTGELFF; cdr3_nt: TGTGCCAGCAGTCGTCAGGGGGCCGACACCGGGGAGCTGTTTTTT; j_call: TRBJ2-2; d_call: TRBD1; v_call: TRBV7-9; cdr3_length: 15; clone_size: few
cdr3_aa: CASSSPGTGRDEQYF; cdr3_nt: TGTGCCAGCAGTAGTCCCGGGACAGGCAGGGACGAGCAGTACTTC; j_call: TRBJ2-7; d_call: TRBD1; v_call: TRBV28; cdr3_length: 15; clone_size: -
cdr3_aa: CASSFDRGTAFF; cdr3_nt: TGTGCCAGCAGTTTTGACAGGGGGACAGCTTTCTTT; j_call: TRBJ1-1; d_call: TRBD1; v_call: TRBV28; cdr3_length: 12; clone_size: -
cdr3_aa: CASSSQGKGTDTQYF; cdr3_nt: TGTGCCAGCTCATCCCAGGGGAAGGGCACAGATACGCAGTATTTT; j_call: TRBJ2-3; d_call: -; v_call: TRBV18; cdr3_length: 15; clone_size: -
cdr3_aa: CASSFDPAVNTEAFF; cdr3_nt: TGCGCCAGCAGCTTCGATCCCGCAGTGAACACTGAAGCTTTCTTT; j_call: TRBJ1-1; d_call: -; v_call: TRBV5-1; cdr3_length: 15; clone_size: -
cdr3_aa: CASSQGLLTGAETQYF; cdr3_nt: TGCGCCAGCAGCCAAGGACTTCTGACAGGGGCAGAGACCCAGTACTTC; j_call: TRBJ2-5; d_call: TRBD1; v_call: TRBV4-3; cdr3_length: 16; clone_size: -
cdr3_aa: CASSETGARGTEAFF; cdr3_nt: TGTGCCAGCAGTGAGACAGGCGCCAGGGGCACTGAAGCTTTCTTT; j_call: TRBJ1-1; d_call: -; v_call: TRBV2; cdr3_length: 15; clone_size: once
cdr3_aa: CASKTLGLAGGLRETQYF; cdr3_nt: TGCGCCAGCAAAACCCTTGGACTAGCGGGGGGCCTCCGGGAGACCCAGTACTTC; j_call: TRBJ2-5; d_call: TRBD2; v_call: TRBV5-1; cdr3_length: 18; clone_size: -
cdr3_aa: CSARVVRQGDEQFF; cdr3_nt: TGCAGTGCTAGAGTGGTAAGGCAGGGCGATGAGCAGTTCTTC; j_call: TRBJ2-1; d_call: -; v_call: TRBV20-1; cdr3_length: 14; clone_size: -
cdr3_aa: CASSSGTVGNTIYF; cdr3_nt: TGTGCCAGCAGTTCCGGGACAGTAGGAAACACCATATATTTT; j_call: TRBJ1-3; d_call: TRBD1; v_call: TRBV28; cdr3_length: 14; clone_size: many
cdr3_aa: CASSRLAGVNYNEQFF; cdr3_nt: TGTGCCAGCAGTCGACTAGCGGGGGTGAACTACAATGAGCAGTTCTTC; j_call: TRBJ2-1; d_call: TRBD2; v_call: TRBV4-2; cdr3_length: 16; clone_size: few
cdr3_aa: CASSPPGLAVDEQFF; cdr3_nt: TGTGCCAGCAGTCCCCCGGGACTAGCGGTCGATGAGCAGTTCTTC; j_call: TRBJ2-1; d_call: TRBD2; v_call: TRBV6-2/TRBV6-3; cdr3_length: 15; clone_size: -
cdr3_aa: CSASKTATGELFF; cdr3_nt: TGCAGTGCTAGTAAGACAGCCACCGGGGAGCTGTTTTTT; j_call: TRBJ2-2; d_call: -; v_call: TRBV20-1; cdr3_length: 13; clone_size: -
cdr3_aa: CASSQTGEPTDTQYF; cdr3_nt: TGTGCCAGCAGCCAGACAGGGGAACCCACAGATACGCAGTATTTT; j_call: TRBJ2-3; d_call: TRBD1; v_call: TRBV7-9; cdr3_length: 15; clone_size: -
cdr3_aa: CASSLGPERVETQYF; cdr3_nt: TGCGCCAGCAGCTTGGGACCGGAGAGGGTAGAGACCCAGTACTTC; j_call: TRBJ2-5; d_call: -; v_call: TRBV5-1; cdr3_length: 15; clone_size: -
cdr3_aa: CASSVGAGTSNEQFF; cdr3_nt: TGTGCCAGCAGCGTGGGGGCCGGGACTAGCAATGAGCAGTTCTTC; j_call: TRBJ2-1; d_call: TRBD2; v_call: TRBV9; cdr3_length: 15; clone_size: -
cdr3_aa: CASSTAGGGADTQYF; cdr3_nt: TGTGCCAGCAGCACCGCGGGGGGCGGGGCAGATACGCAGTATTTT; j_call: TRBJ2-3; d_call: TRBD2; v_call: TRBV11-2; cdr3_length: 15; clone_size: -
cdr3_aa: CASSLPGRPNTEAFF; cdr3_nt: TGCGCCAGCAGCCTGCCAGGACGGCCGAACACTGAAGCTTTCTTT; j_call: TRBJ1-1; d_call: -; v_call: TRBV5-1; cdr3_length: 15; clone_size: -
cdr3_aa: CASSFIGNTGELFF; cdr3_nt: TGTGCCAGCAGCTTTATAGGGAACACCGGGGAGCTGTTTTTT; j_call: TRBJ2-2; d_call: -; v_call: TRBV7-6; cdr3_length: 14; clone_size: few
cdr3_aa: CASSPPTSAIYNEQFF; cdr3_nt: TGCGCCAGCAGCCCCCCGACTAGCGCCATCTACAATGAGCAGTTCTTC; j_call: TRBJ2-1; d_call: TRBD2; v_call: TRBV4-1; cdr3_length: 16; clone_size: -
cdr3_aa: CASSLGAGPGQYF; cdr3_nt: TGCGCCAGCAGCTTGGGGGCTGGACCCGGACAGTACTTC; j_call: TRBJ2-7; d_call: -; v_call: TRBV5-1; cdr3_length: 13; clone_size: -
cdr3_aa: CASSLRGDLYEQYF; cdr3_nt: TGTGCCAGCAGCTTACGCGGGGACTTATACGAGCAGTACTTC; j_call: TRBJ2-7; d_call: -; v_call: TRBV7-2; cdr3_length: 14; clone_size: few
cdr3_aa: CSAPRDRRNYGYTF; cdr3_nt: TGCAGTGCTCCTCGGGACAGGCGGAACTATGGCTACACCTTC; j_call: TRBJ1-2; d_call: TRBD1; v_call: TRBV20-1; cdr3_length: 14; clone_size: -
cdr3_aa: CASSPSLAGGLKTQYF; cdr3_nt: TGTGCCAGCAGTCCCTCCTTAGCGGGGGGGCTAAAGACCCAGTACTTC; j_call: TRBJ2-5; d_call: TRBD2; v_call: TRBV27; cdr3_length: 16; clone_size: -
cdr3_aa: CASSLAGRIGTEAFF; cdr3_nt: TGTGCCAGCAGCTTAGCGGGGCGGATTGGCACTGAAGCTTTCTTT; j_call: TRBJ1-1; d_call: -; v_call: TRBV7-2; cdr3_length: 15; clone_size: few
cdr3_aa: CSAREGPDTQYF; cdr3_nt: TGCAGTGCTAGAGAGGGACCAGATACGCAGTATTTT; j_call: TRBJ2-3; d_call: -; v_call: TRBV20-1; cdr3_length: 12; clone_size: few
cdr3_aa: CASSERAAQETQYF; cdr3_nt: TGTGCCAGCAGTGAAAGGGCAGCTCAAGAGACCCAGTACTTC; j_call: TRBJ2-5; d_call: -; v_call: TRBV2; cdr3_length: 14; clone_size: once
cdr3_aa: CASRQITGAPYNEQFF; cdr3_nt: TGCGCCAGCAGGCAGATTACGGGGGCCCCCTACAATGAGCAGTTCTTC; j_call: TRBJ2-1; d_call: -; v_call: TRBV5-1; cdr3_length: 16; clone_size: -
cdr3_aa: CASSSATGPREGTQYF; cdr3_nt: TGCGCCAGCAGCTCCGCCACCGGGCCGCGGGAAGGGACCCAGTACTTC; j_call: TRBJ2-5; d_call: -; v_call: TRBV5-1; cdr3_length: 16; clone_size: few
cdr3_aa: CSARALAQGHTEAFF; cdr3_nt: TGCAGTGCTAGAGCCCTGGCCCAAGGGCACACTGAAGCTTTCTTT; j_call: TRBJ1-1; d_call: -; v_call: TRBV20-1; cdr3_length: 15; clone_size: once
cdr3_aa: CASSLGDRVSTDTQYF; cdr3_nt: TGTGCCAGCAGCTTGGGGGACAGGGTCAGCACAGATACGCAGTATTTT; j_call: TRBJ2-3; d_call: TRBD1; v_call: TRBV5-4; cdr3_length: 16; clone_size: -
cdr3_aa: CASSLATDLNEQFF; cdr3_nt: TGCGCCAGCAGCTTGGCAACGGACCTCAATGAGCAGTTCTTC; j_call: TRBJ2-1; d_call: -; v_call: TRBV5-1; cdr3_length: 14; clone_size: -
cdr3_aa: CSARTSYGGGQYF; cdr3_nt: TGCAGTGCAAGGACTAGCTACGGGGGTGGCCAGTACTTC; j_call: TRBJ2-5; d_call: TRBD2; v_call: TRBV20-1; cdr3_length: 13; clone_size: -
cdr3_aa: CSGGLANEQFF; cdr3_nt: TGCAGCGGAGGACTAGCCAATGAGCAGTTCTTC; j_call: TRBJ2-1; d_call: TRBD2; v_call: TRBV29-1; cdr3_length: 11; clone_size: -
cdr3_aa: CASSSSQGTSIPYNEQFF; cdr3_nt: TGTGCCAGCAGTTCCTCTCAGGGGACTTCCATCCCCTACAATGAGCAGTTCTTC; j_call: TRBJ2-1; d_call: -; v_call: TRBV12-3/TRBV12-4; cdr3_length: 18; clone_size: -
cdr3_aa: CATRNQPQHF; cdr3_nt: TGTGCCACCAGGAATCAGCCCCAGCATTTT; j_call: TRBJ1-5; d_call: -; v_call: TRBV24-1; cdr3_length: 10; clone_size: -
cdr3_aa: CASSLLVGETQYF; cdr3_nt: TGCGCCAGCAGCTTATTGGTGGGGGAGACCCAGTACTTC; j_call: TRBJ2-5; d_call: -; v_call: TRBV5-1; cdr3_length: 13; clone_size: -
cdr3_aa: CASSYSTADGNEQYF; cdr3_nt: TGTGCCAGCAGTTACTCGACAGCCGACGGCAACGAGCAGTACTTC; j_call: TRBJ2-7; d_call: -; v_call: TRBV6-5; cdr3_length: 15; clone_size: -
cdr3_aa: CATSDLWERGDRGEQFF; cdr3_nt: TGTGCCACCAGTGATTTATGGGAGCGGGGTGATAGGGGTGAGCAGTTCTTC; j_call: TRBJ2-1; d_call: TRBD2; v_call: TRBV24-1; cdr3_length: 17; clone_size: few
cdr3_aa: CASSSRTSGILSSYNEQFF; cdr3_nt: TGTGCCAGCAGCTCCAGGACTAGCGGGATATTAAGCTCCTACAATGAGCAGTTCTTC; j_call: TRBJ2-1; d_call: TRBD2; v_call: TRBV11-2; cdr3_length: 19; clone_size: -
cdr3_aa: CSVVGSTGELFF; cdr3_nt: TGCAGCGTTGTGGGATCCACCGGGGAGCTGTTTTTT; j_call: TRBJ2-2; d_call: -; v_call: TRBV29-1; cdr3_length: 12; clone_size: -
cdr3_aa: CASRATGGETQYF; cdr3_nt: TGTGCCAGCAGGGCGACAGGGGGGGAGACCCAGTACTTC; j_call: TRBJ2-5; d_call: TRBD1; v_call: TRBV2; cdr3_length: 13; clone_size: many
cdr3_aa: CASSFGVSGANVLTF; cdr3_nt: TGTGCCAGCAGCTTCGGCGTTAGTGGGGCCAACGTCCTGACTTTC; j_call: TRBJ2-6; d_call: -; v_call: TRBV11-2; cdr3_length: 15; clone_size: -
cdr3_aa: CASSPGDRGPTGELFF; cdr3_nt: TGTGCCAGCTCACCAGGAGATAGGGGACCCACCGGGGAGCTGTTTTTT; j_call: TRBJ2-2; d_call: -; v_call: TRBV18; cdr3_length: 16; clone_size: few
cdr3_aa: CASSQVDSLGHTDTQYF; cdr3_nt: TGCGCCAGCAGCCAAGTGGACAGCCTAGGTCACACAGATACGCAGTATTTT; j_call: TRBJ2-3; d_call: -; v_call: TRBV4-1; cdr3_length: 17; clone_size: few
cdr3_aa: CAWSRTGIAPSNQPQHF; cdr3_nt: TGTGCCTGGAGTCGGACAGGTATAGCCCCCAGCAATCAGCCCCAGCATTTT; j_call: TRBJ1-5; d_call: TRBD1; v_call: TRBV30; cdr3_length: 17; clone_size: -
cdr3_aa: CSVRDRGTNEKLFF; cdr3_nt: TGCAGCGTTCGGGACAGGGGAACTAATGAAAAACTGTTTTTT; j_call: TRBJ1-4; d_call: TRBD1; v_call: TRBV29-1; cdr3_length: 14; clone_size: few
cdr3_aa: CASQQGINKNIQYF; cdr3_nt: TGTGCCAGCCAACAGGGGATAAACAAAAACATTCAGTACTTC; j_call: TRBJ2-4; d_call: TRBD1; v_call: TRBV12-3/TRBV12-4; cdr3_length: 14; clone_size: -
cdr3_aa: CASSRDGFSYGYTF; cdr3_nt: TGTGCCAGCAGCCGAGATGGCTTTTCCTATGGCTACACCTTC; j_call: TRBJ1-2; d_call: -; v_call: TRBV3-1; cdr3_length: 14; clone_size: few
cdr3_aa: CSAGGFETQYF; cdr3_nt: TGCAGTGCAGGGGGCTTCGAGACCCAGTACTTC; j_call: TRBJ2-5; d_call: TRBD1; v_call: TRBV29-1; cdr3_length: 11; clone_size: once
cdr3_aa: CASSYAVTEAFF; cdr3_nt: TGTGCCAGCAGTTACGCGGTCACTGAAGCTTTCTTT; j_call: TRBJ1-1; d_call: -; v_call: TRBV6-2/TRBV6-3; cdr3_length: 12; clone_size: once
cdr3_aa: CATSRDIGGTDTQYF; cdr3_nt: TGTGCCACCAGCAGAGATATCGGGGGCACAGATACGCAGTATTTT; j_call: TRBJ2-3; d_call: -; v_call: TRBV15; cdr3_length: 15; clone_size: many
cdr3_aa: CASSLRGSPIQYF; cdr3_nt: TGTGCCAGCAGCTTAAGGGGCTCCCCCATTCAGTACTTC; j_call: TRBJ2-4; d_call: -; v_call: TRBV7-3; cdr3_length: 13; clone_size: few
cdr3_aa: CASRGDTDTQYF; cdr3_nt: TGTGCCAGCAGGGGGGACACAGATACGCAGTATTTT; j_call: TRBJ2-3; d_call: -; v_call: TRBV3-1; cdr3_length: 12; clone_size: -
cdr3_aa: CASRDSRPTYEQYF; cdr3_nt: TGCGCCAGCCGTGACTCCCGTCCAACCTACGAGCAGTACTTC; j_call: TRBJ2-7; d_call: -; v_call: TRBV10-2; cdr3_length: 14; clone_size: -